The 9 T cell receptor beta chains reported below all come from one sample, sequenced in a study of cytomegalovirus exposure and HLA in healthy donors. PCR involved 60 Vbeta and 13 Jbeta primers. The assay was immunoSEQ multiplex PCR, and TCRdb's table has in-frame clones only and misses some. The table has about 190,000 clones, more than 75% seen once. Sequencing was carried out using PBMCs. The receptors were sampled from a young woman in good health and CMV-seropositive.

The chain employs TRBV7-9 and TRBJ1-2; the match to TRBD1 covers 7 bases. The CDR3 sequence is 13 residues long. Losses at the gene ends were 5 bases for V and 4 bases for J; bases not matched to a gene: 4. Germline values: CDR1 SEHNR, CDR2 FQNEAQ (reference sequence). CDR3 residues: CASSLTGIYGYTF. CDR3 DNA: TGTGCCAGCAGCCTGACAGGGATCTATGGCTACACCTTC.

The chain has TRBV5-8 and TRBJ1-1; TRBD1 might be the D (6 bases). This CDR3 region has 16 residues. CDR1 and CDR2 from the germline V gene are SGHTS and YDEGEE. Trimming took 0 bases from V and 4 from J, leaving 16 bases between them. The CDR3 sequence: CASSLVPGALGTEAFF. The CDR3 nucleotides read TGTGCCAGCAGCTTGGTGCCAGGGGCTTTGGGCACTGAAGCTTTCTTT.

This chain connects TRBV12-5 to TRBJ1-1, with 7 bases matching TRBD1. The germline V gene encodes CDR1 LGHNT and CDR2 FRNRAP. This CDR3 comprises 12 residues. J gave up 8 bases and V 1 base, and 1 base lay outside the gene matches. The CDR3 loop is CASGLGQGEAFF. CDR3 in DNA: TGTGCTAGTGGTTTGGGACAGGGAGAAGCTTTCTTT. Drawing the rest from reference TRBV12-5 and TRBJ1-1, the complete variable domain is DARVTQTPRHKVTEMGQEVTMRCQPILGHNTVFWYRQTMMQGLELLAYFRNRAPLDDSGMPKDRFSAEMPDATLATLKIQPSEPRDSAVYFCASGLGQGEAFFGQGTRLTVV.

The rearrangement uses TRBV11-3 and TRBJ2-5, with a weak D call TRBD2 (5 bases). V was cut by 3 bases and J by 2 bases, with 16 bases left in between. The CDR3 length is 16 residues. Germline values: CDR1 SGHNT, CDR2 YENEEA. CDR3 coding DNA: TGTGCCAGCAGCTTGGGTGAGACGCCGGGGCAAGAGACCCAGTACTTC. This encodes CASSLGETPGQETQYF.

The gene calls are TRBV15 and TRBJ2-2; no definite D call. CDR1 LNHNV and CDR2 YYDKDF come from the germline V gene (reference sequence). Trimming took 3 bases from V and 6 from J, leaving 11 bases between them. This CDR3 comprises 14 residues. The CDR3 nucleotides read TGTGCCACCAGCAGGGCGGCTGAACCCGGGGAGCTGTTTTTT. It codes for CATSRAAEPGELFF.

The V gene is TRBV6-1, the J gene TRBJ2-1; TRBD2 matches 9 bases. The ends lost 4 bases at V and 7 bases at J; junction bases unmatched: 8. The CDR3 is 15 residues long. From germline, CDR1 is MNHNS and CDR2 SASEGT. CDR3 sequence: CASSGVAGGFNEQFF. The CDR3 region has the DNA TGTGCCAGCAGTGGGGTGGCGGGGGGGTTTAATGAGCAGTTCTTC.

This clone came up a few times. The rearrangement links TRBV9 to TRBJ2-7; TRBD1 is a possible D gene (5 bases). CDR1 SGDLS and CDR2 YYNGEE come from the germline V gene. With 0 bases removed from V and 3 bases from J, the gap between germline ends came to 10 bases. The CDR3 totals 14 residues. For the CDR3, the DNA is TGTGCCAGCAGCGTAGGGAGTCAGGGCTACGAGCAGTACTTC. It yields the protein CASSVGSQGYEQYF.

The chain carries TRBV5-5 and TRBJ2-5; 7 nucleotides line up with TRBD2. The CDR3 extends over 14 amino acids. With 0 bases clipped from V and 3 bases from J, the junction kept 2 bases outside the gene matches. From germline, CDR1 is SGHKS and CDR2 YYEKEE (reference sequence). CDR3 loop: CASSLEGGEETQYF. In nucleotides, the CDR3 is TGTGCCAGCAGCTTGGAGGGAGGGGAAGAGACCCAGTACTTC.

This clone was detected a few times. V usage is TRBV11-3 and J usage is TRBJ2-7, with D perhaps matching TRBD2 (5 bases). CDR1 SGHNT and CDR2 YENEEA come from the germline V gene. CDR3 size: 14 residues. The germline V and J ends were trimmed by 0 bases and 3 bases, with 9 bases remaining between them. The CDR3 protein is CASSLDGADYEQYF. As DNA, the CDR3 is TGTGCCAGCAGCTTAGATGGAGCGGACTACGAGCAGTACTTC.